This T cell receptor beta chain was sequenced during a study of OX40 agonist ivuxolimab in advanced cancers. Produced via immunoSEQ multiplex PCR; TCRdb's table is partial and in-frame only. The sample includes 50,000 to 65,000 clones, 70% to 90% seen only once; the top ten take under 8.5%. V lost 4 bases and J 3 bases, leaving 10 bases between the germline ends. From germline, CDR1 is SGHAT and CDR2 FQNNGV. The CDR3 covers 13 residues. Sequencing was performed on CD4+ or CD8+ T cells sorted from blood, taken in a trial of the OX40 agonist ivuxolimab. This TCR derives from an adult with an advanced solid tumor such as melanoma, head and neck, liver or kidney cancer. This sequence joins TRBV11-2 and TRBJ2-7; perhaps TRBD2 as D (5 bases). CDR3 loop: CASSSRRVYEQYF. The CDR3 DNA reads as TGTGCCAGCAGCTCCCGGCGGGTCTACGAGCAGTACTTC.